This T cell receptor beta chain comes out of a study of shared clonotypes between healthy human individuals. Background on the study: Each donor's CD8 memory used one plate, CD8 naive two, each CD4 subset three.

As to this clone: The antigen is unknown.

CDR1 is SGHTA and CDR2 is FQGNSA in the germline V gene. The CDR3 contains 16 residues. Trimming took off 5 bases at V and 5 bases at J, with 21 bases between the two ends. The study, taken as a whole, reports: Having only a few donors restricted how much genetic and exposure-history diversity was captured.

Several immunoSEQ 96-well plates shared each subset's DNA, each plate a replicate. Replicate PCRs run on sorted subsets employed 200 to 250 ng DNA, approximately 30,000 T cell genomes. TCRdb's copy holds only in-frame clones and misses some; the assay was immunoSEQ multiplex PCR. The sample holds hundreds of thousands of clones, approximately 96% seen once. Naive CD8 populations comprised CD45RO-negative cells positively selected for CCR7, excluding terminally differentiated effector memory CD45RA+ cells. V gene TRBV7-2 combines with J gene TRBJ2-5; possibly TRBD1 or TRBD2 for D (5 bases each). Material for sequencing was naive CD8+ T cells sorted from blood. The clonotype comes from a woman under 40 in good health. CDR3: CASSQGKVGRGETQYF. CDR3 nucleotides: TGTGCCAGCAGCCAGGGAAAGGTTGGTCGAGGGGAGACCCAGTACTTC.